This T cell receptor beta chain is from a study of OX40 agonist ivuxolimab in advanced cancers. About the study: Prior anti-PD-1, anti-PD-L1 or anti-CTLA-4 therapy did not bar entry, and roughly 40% had some. Study results and caveats: Averaged across samples, CD8+ T cells carried more expanded clones than CD4+ did.

This clone was picked up one time. What it binds is unknown. CDR3 length: 14 amino acids. CDR1 SNHLY and CDR2 FYNNEI come from the germline V gene. Profiling relied on immunoSEQ multiplex PCR, and the TCRdb table lists in-frame clones only, not all of them. The table records 40,000 or so clones, 70% to 90% of them present only once. Sampling of blood occurred at baseline, cycle 4 day 1, and cycle 7 day 1. The J gene is TRBJ2-3, the V gene TRBV2; no clear D gene. The TCR comes from an adult with an advanced solid tumor such as melanoma, head and neck, liver or kidney cancer. The specimen comprised CD4+ or CD8+ T cells sorted from blood, sampled in a trial of the OX40 agonist ivuxolimab. CDR3 bases: TGTGCAGCAAGGTGGCTCGACCTCACAGATACGCAGTATTTT. This codes for CAARWLDLTDTQYF.